Below are 7 T cell receptor beta chains sequenced from a single sample in a study of shared clonotypes between healthy human individuals. Sequenced by immunoSEQ multiplex PCR; TCRdb stores in-frame clones only, minus some. The data hold over a million clones, with roughly 96% observed a single time. Sequencing used naive CD4+ T cells sorted from blood. Subset denoted: CD45RA+ positively selected. Receptors were obtained from a man in his thirties or forties in good health.

This chain connects TRBV5-1 to TRBJ2-7; 10 bases fit TRBD1. V trimming: 1 base; J trimming: 6 bases; junction bases outside the gene matches: 7. In germline, CDR1 is SGHRS, CDR2 YFSETQ. The CDR3 extends over 15 amino acids. CDR3 in DNA: TGCGCCAGCAGCTTGTTCGGACAGGGGGTTCCCGAGCAGTACTTC. Translated, it gives CASSLFGQGVPEQYF.

In this sample, this clone turned up once. The chain joins TRBV7-8 to TRBJ2-7, with D possibly being TRBD2 (5 bases). With 1 base removed from V and 7 bases from J, the gap between germline ends came to 11 bases. Per the germline V gene, CDR1 is SGHVS and CDR2 is FQNEAQ. This CDR3 has 13 residues. CDR3 DNA: TGTGCCAGCAGCTTAGAAGACTGGACTGAGCAGTACTTC. Protein sequence: CASSLEDWTEQYF.

The chain employs TRBV7-9 and TRBJ1-1; perhaps TRBD1 as D (5 bases). V was pared by 6 bases and J by 4 bases, with 15 bases between. The CDR3 loop spans 14 amino acids. Germline V gene data show CDR1 as SEHNR and CDR2 as FQNEAQ (reference sequence). CDR3 coding DNA: TGTGCCAGCAGTTCCGGCAGGGTGAGCACTGAAGCTTTCTTT. It specifies CASSSGRVSTEAFF.

The chain recombines TRBV5-4 with TRBJ2-7; no definite D call. The V end lost 0 bases, the J end lost 6 bases, and 10 bases lay between the germline ends. The CDR3 consists of 13 residues. CDR1 is SGHNT and CDR2 is YYREEE in the germline V gene (reference sequence). CDR3 nucleotide sequence: TGTGCCAGCAGCTTGGCCGGGTCCATCGAGCAGTACTTC. Protein: CASSLAGSIEQYF.

The V call is TRBV4-1, the J call TRBJ2-7; D possibly matches TRBD1 or TRBD2 (5 bases each). The CDR3 loop spans 15 amino acids. Trimming removed 2 bases from V and 0 bases from J, with 11 bases in between. CDR1 and CDR2 (germline): MGHRA, YSYEKL. The CDR3 region is CASSQQGTDSYEQYF. In DNA form, the CDR3 reads TGCGCCAGCAGCCAACAAGGGACGGACTCCTACGAGCAGTACTTC.

J is TRBJ2-3 and V is TRBV2; 9 bases agree with TRBD1. This CDR3 is built from 15 residues. Germline CDR1 reads SNHLY; CDR2 reads FYNNEI. V gave up 7 bases and J gave up 1 base; unmatched junction bases: 6. The CDR3 nucleotides read TGTGCCAGCACCCTGTGGGACAGGGGCACAGATACGCAGTATTTT. Translating it yields CASTLWDRGTDTQYF.

The chain links TRBV28 to TRBJ2-7, with D perhaps matching TRBD2 (7 bases). The CDR3 is 14 amino acids. From germline, CDR1 is MDHEN and CDR2 SYDVKM. V was pared by 6 bases and J by 2 bases, with 14 bases between. This CDR3 reads CASRPGGPPYEQYF. CDR3 bases: TGTGCCAGCAGACCCGGGGGGCCACCCTACGAGCAGTACTTC.